These 2 T cell receptor beta chains originate from one sample sequenced in a study of Ad26.COV2.S vaccination and SARS-CoV-2 variants. Clones were sequenced by immunoSEQ multiplex PCR, and TCRdb holds only the in-frame ones, with some missing. The repertoire includes fewer than 800,000 clones, around 90% of them detected once, and about 1.5% sits in the top ten. Treatment here: over 15 received Ad26.COV2.S at low or high dose, single or two shots; 5 received placebo; per-sample allocation not given. Collection of samples fell on day 63 after the first vaccine or placebo injection. The source was peripheral blood, collected in a trial of Ad26.COV2.S vaccine versus placebo. The receptors were sampled from a person aged 18-65 years who received the Ad26.COV2.S COVID-19 vaccine or a placebo.

V usage is TRBV19 and J usage is TRBJ2-2, with a weak D call TRBD1 (6 bases). V lost 2 bases and J 4 bases, leaving 17 bases between the germline ends. From germline, CDR1 is LNHDA and CDR2 SQIVND (reference sequence). This CDR3 has 17 amino acids. The CDR3 spells CASSIRHSQGGTGELFF. The CDR3 DNA follows: TGTGCCAGTAGTATAAGGCACAGTCAAGGGGGCACCGGGGAGCTGTTTTTT.

This chain links TRBV11-3 with TRBJ2-2; 10 bases fit TRBD1. V was clipped by 4 bases and J by 7 bases; unmatched bases: 6. Germline CDR1 SGHNT, CDR2 YENEEA. This CDR3 comprises 15 residues. The CDR3 loop reads CASSSRQGAGGELFF. CDR3 DNA: TGTGCCAGCAGCTCCCGACAGGGGGCTGGCGGGGAGCTGTTTTTT.